The present entry profiles one TCR beta chain with its context. The CDR3 loop spans 15 amino acids. Germline V gene sequence: CDR1 SGHTA, CDR2 FQGNSA. The V end was cut by 3 bases, the J end by 4 bases, with 14 bases between. The source of the sample is a study of blood T cells in healthy people across ages. Then a second PCR, running roughly 6 to 12 cycles, was carried out with a sample-barcoded 5' primer and a J-beta primer mix. Each cDNA molecule received a tag from a template-switch adaptor that had 12 random nucleotides. TCRdb used MiXCR to reprocess the 5' RACE reads, holding one entry per CDR3 protein. The repertoire consists of roughly 800,000 distinct CDR3 sequences, with over 45% occurring once and the leading ten covering around 20%. Peripheral blood samples of roughly 10 milliliters were drawn from each donor. RNA extraction gave at least 5.5 micrograms of total RNA per sample.

Sequencing was performed on blood. The sequence came from a man aged 30-40 years in good health. This rearrangement joins TRBV7-2 to TRBJ2-3; D may match TRBD1 or TRBD2 (5 bases each). Written as DNA, the CDR3 is TGTGCCAGCAGCTTTTCGGTGGGGACCGCAGATACGCAGTATTTT. This gives the protein CASSFSVGTADTQYF.